The clone carrying this TCR beta chain was observed many times. TCRdb analysed the 5' RACE reads with MiXCR anew, one entry per CDR3 protein. The table has over 200,000 distinct CDR3 sequences, under 12% seen once; the top ten hold 21%. This sample was included in a study of CD8 T cells in ankylosing spondylitis. This CDR3 is 13 amino acids long. Germline values: CDR1 DFQATT, CDR2 SNEGSKA (reference sequence). Trimming cost V 5 bases and J 5 bases; bases outside gene matches: 9. The sample consisted of blood, either unsorted or a sorted T cell fraction (not recorded which). The chain employs TRBV20-1 and TRBJ2-7, with 7 bases lining up with TRBD1. The source is a male donor with ankylosing spondylitis or in good health (not recorded which). The CDR3 reads CSAVDRRSHEQYF. The CDR3 bases are TGCAGTGCTGTGGACAGGCGAAGCCACGAGCAGTACTTC.